The 27 T cell receptor beta chains in this list originate from one sample, sequenced in a study of blood T cell repertoires in COVID-19. The repertoire was sequenced with immunoSEQ multiplex PCR; TCRdb's copy has only in-frame clones and lacks some. The sample has 300,000 or so clones, roughly 90% seen once. What was sequenced was peripheral blood. The receptors were gathered from a man aged 18 to 29 who had recovered from COVID-19.

The chain recombines TRBV6-5 with TRBJ2-2, with a possible D match to TRBD2 (5 bases). Germline V gene lookup returns CDR1 MNHEY and CDR2 SVGAGI. The CDR3 is 13 amino acids. V dropped 8 bases and J dropped 2 bases, with 9 bases sitting between them. The CDR3 coding sequence is TGTGCCAGCTCACGGGATAACACCGGGGAGCTGTTTTTT. Its translation: CASSRDNTGELFF.

The chain links TRBV13 to TRBJ2-1; D is unresolved. Trimming removed 2 bases at V and 9 bases at J, with 11 bases between. Germline CDR1 is PRHDT and CDR2 is FYEKMQ (reference sequence). The CDR3 loop spans 13 amino acids. Here the CDR3 DNA reads TGTGCCAGCAGCTTAACCACGACTGCTGAGCAGTTCTTC. Its translation: CASSLTTTAEQFF.

The rearrangement joins TRBV7-3 to TRBJ2-1, with 14 bases fitting TRBD2. Germline V CDR1 and CDR2: SGHTA, FQGTGA. With 5 bases clipped from V and 9 bases from J, the junction kept 6 bases outside the gene matches. The CDR3 covers 15 residues. The CDR3 DNA reads as TGTGCCAGCAGCCTATCCGGGACTAGCGGGAGTGAGCAGTTCTTC. Translating gives CASSLSGTSGSEQFF.

CDR3 coding DNA: TGTGCCAGCAGCGAAGAGACCCAGTACTTC. Its translation is CASSEETQYF. This chain uses TRBV6-5 with TRBJ2-5; D is ambiguous. The length of the CDR3 is 10 residues. V gave up 6 bases and J gave up 3 bases, with 2 bases separating them. CDR1 MNHEY and CDR2 SVGAGI come from the germline V gene.

This clone has just a few counts. The V call is TRBV27, the J call TRBJ2-7, with a weak D call TRBD2 (5 bases). In germline, CDR1 is MNHEY, CDR2 SMNVEV (reference sequence). Trimming stripped 4 bases from V and 2 bases from J, with 12 bases between. The CDR3 contains 14 residues. The CDR3 here is CASSSSSATYEQYF. The CDR3 nucleotides are TGTGCCAGCAGTTCTAGTAGCGCTACCTACGAGCAGTACTTC.

The rearrangement uses TRBV18 and TRBJ1-2, with no clear D. The CDR3 runs 14 residues. Per germline, CDR1 KGHSH and CDR2 LQKENI. V was trimmed by 6 bases and J by 8 bases, leaving 19 bases between them. CDR3 loop: CASSHGEGGYGYTF. In nucleotides, the CDR3 is TGTGCCAGCTCCCACGGGGAGGGAGGATACGGCTACACCTTC. The full variable domain, its missing parts supplied by reference TRBV18 and TRBJ1-2, is NAGVMQNPRHLVRRRGQEARLRCSPMKGHSHVYWYRQLPEEGLKFMVYLQKENIIDESGMPKERFSAEFPKEGPSILRIQQVVRGDSAAYFCASSHGEGGYGYTFGSGTRLTVV.

The rearrangement joins TRBV19 to TRBJ1-6; D not resolved. Germline values: CDR1 LNHDA, CDR2 SQIVND (reference sequence). CDR3 size: 15 residues. Trimming pared 5 bases from V and 8 bases from J, leaving 16 bases between. This chain's CDR3 is CASSLSGIPYSPLHF. The CDR3 DNA is TGTGCCAGTAGTCTCTCCGGGATCCCATATTCACCCCTCCACTTT.

This clone was seen just once. J is TRBJ2-7 and V is TRBV11-2; 7 bases match TRBD1. J lost 0 bases, V lost 2 bases, and 10 bases had no gene match. This CDR3 contains 17 residues. Looked up from germline, CDR1 is SGHAT and CDR2 is FQNNGV. CDR3 in DNA: TGTGCCAGCAGCTTATCACCGGGACAGATCGTCTCCTACGAGCAGTACTTC. It yields the protein CASSLSPGQIVSYEQYF.

The chain couples TRBV2 to TRBJ2-7; 11 bases map to TRBD2. The germline gives CDR1 SNHLY, CDR2 FYNNEI. This CDR3 has 15 residues. Losses at the gene ends were 5 bases for V and 7 bases for J; bases not matched to a gene: 10. The CDR3 region has the DNA TGTGCCAGCAGTCCCCTAGCGGGAGGACTGGGGGAGCAGTACTTC. Protein: CASSPLAGGLGEQYF.

The J gene is TRBJ2-3, the V gene TRBV7-9; D uncertain. The CDR3 covers 17 residues. The V end lost 0 bases, the J end lost 4 bases, and 17 bases lay between the germline ends. Germline V gene data show CDR1 as SEHNR and CDR2 as FQNEAQ (reference sequence). CDR3 sequence reads: CASSLAGSSIGPDTQYF. The CDR3 bases are TGTGCCAGCAGCTTAGCAGGATCTAGTATCGGCCCAGATACGCAGTATTTT.

The chain couples TRBV6-6 to TRBJ2-7; D is unclear. This CDR3 contains 14 residues. Trimming stripped 0 bases from V and 4 bases from J, with 10 bases between. Germline loops: CDR1 MNHNY, CDR2 SVGAGI (reference sequence). The DNA for the CDR3 is TGTGCCAGCAGTTACTCGCAGACTCGTTACGAGCAGTACTTC. This translates into CASSYSQTRYEQYF.

The sample holds one count of this clone. The CDR3 coding sequence is TGTGCCAGCAGCGTAGGATGGACAGTCTCTGGAAACACCATATATTTT. This encodes CASSVGWTVSGNTIYF. The chain couples TRBV9 to TRBJ1-3; tentatively, D is TRBD1 (6 bases). The germline CDR1 and CDR2 sequences are SGDLS and YYNGEE. The CDR3 loop spans 16 amino acids. V shed 0 bases and J shed 0 bases, with 10 bases lying between them.

The genes are TRBV19 and TRBJ1-1, with D tentatively TRBD1 (6 bases). CDR3 length equals 14 residues. In germline, CDR1 is LNHDA, CDR2 SQIVND (reference sequence). The germline V and J ends were trimmed by 3 bases and 0 bases, with 8 bases remaining between them. CDR3 sequence: CASSINRVNTEAFF. CDR3 DNA sequence: TGTGCCAGTAGTATCAACAGGGTGAACACTGAAGCTTTCTTT.

A remark on this clone: Other DNA sequences of this sample code for an identical CDR3. The genes are TRBV9 and TRBJ1-1, with a possible D match to TRBD1 (5 bases). Per germline, CDR1 SGDLS and CDR2 YYNGEE. With 4 bases removed from V and 1 base from J, the gap between germline ends came to 8 bases. The CDR3 is 13 residues long. The CDR3 DNA sequence: TGTGCCAGCAGCTTAACAGGGAACACTGAAGCTTTCTTT. This encodes CASSLTGNTEAFF.

The chain employs TRBV29-1 and TRBJ2-1; 9 bases match TRBD1. The germline V gene has CDR1 SQVTM and CDR2 ANQGSEA. With 3 bases clipped from V and 5 bases from J, the junction kept 8 bases outside the gene matches. The CDR3 has 15 amino acids. CDR3 sequence: CSVEGGDRADNEQFF. CDR3 sequence (DNA): TGCAGCGTTGAGGGGGGGGACAGGGCTGACAATGAGCAGTTCTTC.

The chain has TRBV23-1 and TRBJ2-3; D is possibly TRBD1 (6 bases). TRBV23-1 is placed among ORFs of uncertain function. This CDR3 comprises 18 residues. Trimming removed 10 bases at V and 0 bases at J, with 26 bases between. The chain's CDR3 is CATNNPQTGKTSTDTQYF. DNA of the CDR3: TGCGCCACTAACAATCCCCAAACAGGGAAAACTAGCACAGATACGCAGTATTTT.

The gene calls are TRBV6-2 or TRBV6-3 and TRBJ1-1; 7 bases fit TRBD1. Looked up from germline, CDR1 is MNHEY and CDR2 is SVGEGT. The CDR3 has 15 amino acids. The trim removed 0 bases at V and 5 bases at J, leaving 6 bases unmatched. CDR3 sequence: CASSYSRGLGTEAFF. CDR3 bases: TGTGCCAGCAGTTACTCGAGGGGGCTAGGAACTGAAGCTTTCTTT.

The chain couples TRBV14 to TRBJ2-1, with D possibly matching TRBD2 (6 bases). V lost 0 bases, J lost 0 bases, and 24 bases lay in between. Germline CDR1 reads SGHDN; CDR2 reads FVKESK. The CDR3 totals 21 residues. CDR3 DNA: TGTGCCAGCAGCCAAGATGTCGGAGTAGCGGCCCCACAGAGCTCCTACAATGAGCAGTTCTTC. This encodes CASSQDVGVAAPQSSYNEQFF.

J is TRBJ2-2 and V is TRBV20-1; D is perhaps TRBD2 (6 bases). Germline CDR1 reads DFQATT; CDR2 reads SNEGSKA (reference sequence). The CDR3 is made up of 13 amino acids. With 3 bases removed from V and 5 bases from J, the gap between germline ends came to 10 bases. The CDR3 here is CSASLRGTGELFF. The CDR3 DNA follows: TGCAGTGCTAGTTTACGGGGGACCGGGGAGCTGTTTTTT.

The chain links TRBV4-1 to TRBJ1-4; 9 bases agree with TRBD1. After removal of 3 bases from V and 7 bases from J, the junction contained 6 bases not matched to a gene. The germline V gene has CDR1 MGHRA and CDR2 YSYEKL. The CDR3 runs to 15 residues. CDR3 region: CASSQTGTGSEKLFF. The CDR3, as DNA: TGCGCCAGCAGCCAGACCGGGACAGGGAGTGAAAAACTGTTTTTT.

V and J are TRBV4-3 and TRBJ1-3; tentative D call: TRBD1 (5 bases). Trimming removed 1 base from V and 2 bases from J, with 9 bases in between. The CDR3 has 15 amino acids. Germline values: CDR1 LGHNA, CDR2 YSLEER. In nucleotides, the CDR3 is TGCGCCAGCAGCCAAGGGGAAGGGGCTGGAAACACCATATATTTT. Amino acid sequence: CASSQGEGAGNTIYF.

This clone came up once. The rearrangement joins TRBV9 to TRBJ2-3; D might be TRBD2 (6 bases). Germline V gives CDR1 SGDLS, CDR2 YYNGEE. The V and J ends lost 1 base and 0 bases respectively, with 12 bases between them. This CDR3 comprises 16 residues. The CDR3 DNA follows: TGTGCCAGCAGCGTAAGGGCGGGGTCTAGCACAGATACGCAGTATTTT. It is translated as CASSVRAGSSTDTQYF.

This chain connects TRBV5-1 to TRBJ2-7; 8 bases agree with TRBD1. Germline CDR1 and CDR2: SGHRS and YFSETQ. The V and J ends lost 3 bases and 0 bases, in that order; junction bases with no gene match: 8. The CDR3 is made up of 16 amino acids. CDR3 sequence reads: CASSSGLDRASYEQYF. The DNA of the CDR3 is TGCGCCAGCAGCTCAGGTTTGGACAGGGCCTCCTACGAGCAGTACTTC.

The V and J genes are TRBV5-1 and TRBJ2-3, with TRBD2 matching 12 bases. The CDR3 is 17 residues long. Germline V gene sequence: CDR1 SGHRS, CDR2 YFSETQ. V shed 4 bases, J shed 3 bases, and the junction held 9 bases outside the gene matches. For the CDR3, the DNA is TGCGCCAGCAGCCTTTCGACTGGGACTAGCGGGACAGATACGCAGTATTTT. Amino acids: CASSLSTGTSGTDTQYF.

The chain carries TRBV9 and TRBJ1-6, with 8 bases lining up with TRBD1. CDR1 and CDR2 (germline): SGDLS, YYNGEE. The junction had 14 bases not matched to a gene; V was cut back by 4 bases and J by 8 bases. The CDR3 runs 17 residues. This CDR3 reads CASSPRKTGGVYSPLHF. The DNA of the CDR3 is TGTGCCAGCAGCCCACGAAAAACAGGGGGAGTATATTCACCCCTCCACTTT.

This chain links TRBV9 with TRBJ1-6, with TRBD1 matching over 11 bases. CDR3 size: 16 residues. Germline V gives CDR1 SGDLS, CDR2 YYNGEE. V shed 1 base, J shed 9 bases, and the junction held 6 bases outside the gene matches. CDR3 sequence (DNA): TGTGCCAGCAGCGTAACGGGACAGGGGGAGGGTTCACCCCTCCACTTT. Encoded protein: CASSVTGQGEGSPLHF.

The gene calls are TRBV10-3 and TRBJ1-2; D is uncertain. This CDR3 is built from 13 residues. Germline CDR1 ENHRY, CDR2 SYGVKD. Trimming pared 3 bases from V and 4 bases from J, leaving 9 bases between. The CDR3 is CAISDIESYGYTF. The DNA for the CDR3 is TGTGCCATCAGTGACATAGAGTCCTATGGCTACACCTTC.